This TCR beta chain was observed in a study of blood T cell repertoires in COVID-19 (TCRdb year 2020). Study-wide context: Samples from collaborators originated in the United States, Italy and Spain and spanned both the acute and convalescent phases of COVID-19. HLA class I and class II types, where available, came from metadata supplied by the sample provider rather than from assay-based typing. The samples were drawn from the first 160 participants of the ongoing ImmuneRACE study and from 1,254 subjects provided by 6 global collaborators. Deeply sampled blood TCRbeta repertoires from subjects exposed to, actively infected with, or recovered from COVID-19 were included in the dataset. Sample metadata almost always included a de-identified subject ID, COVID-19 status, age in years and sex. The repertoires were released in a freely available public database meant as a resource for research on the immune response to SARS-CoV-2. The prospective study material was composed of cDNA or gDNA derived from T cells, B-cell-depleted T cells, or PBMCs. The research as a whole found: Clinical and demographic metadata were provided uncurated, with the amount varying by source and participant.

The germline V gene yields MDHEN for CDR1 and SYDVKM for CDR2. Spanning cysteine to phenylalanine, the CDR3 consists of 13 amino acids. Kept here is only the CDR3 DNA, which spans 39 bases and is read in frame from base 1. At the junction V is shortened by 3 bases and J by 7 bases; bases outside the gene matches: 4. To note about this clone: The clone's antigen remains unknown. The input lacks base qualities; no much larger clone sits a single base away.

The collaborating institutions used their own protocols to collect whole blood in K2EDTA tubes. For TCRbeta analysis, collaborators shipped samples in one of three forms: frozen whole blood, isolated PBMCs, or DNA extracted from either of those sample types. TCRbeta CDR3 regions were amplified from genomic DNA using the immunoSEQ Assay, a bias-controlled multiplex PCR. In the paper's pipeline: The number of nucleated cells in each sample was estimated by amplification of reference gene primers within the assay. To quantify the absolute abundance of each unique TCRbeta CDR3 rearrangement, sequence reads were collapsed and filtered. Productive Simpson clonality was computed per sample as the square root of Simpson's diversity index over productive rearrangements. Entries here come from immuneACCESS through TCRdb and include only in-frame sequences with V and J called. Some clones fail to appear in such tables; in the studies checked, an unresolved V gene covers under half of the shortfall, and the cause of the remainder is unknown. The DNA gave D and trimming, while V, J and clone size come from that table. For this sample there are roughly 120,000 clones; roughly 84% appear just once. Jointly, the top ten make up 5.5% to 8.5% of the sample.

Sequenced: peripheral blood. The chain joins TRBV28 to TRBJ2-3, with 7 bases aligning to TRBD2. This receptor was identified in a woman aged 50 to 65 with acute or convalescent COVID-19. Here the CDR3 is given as CASSLTSPNTQYF. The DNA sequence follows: TGTGCCAGCAGTTTGACTAGCCCGAATACGCAGTATTTT.